Included here is one T cell receptor (beta chain) sequence, with context. The data were obtained in a study of patients and donors after allogeneic stem cell transplantation. The CDR3 has 17 amino acids. Germline trimming cut 4 bases from V and 4 bases from J; bases unmatched to any gene: 10. The germline CDR1 and CDR2 sequences are MGHRA and YSYEKL. TCRdb ran MiXCR on the RT-PCR reads and lists one entry per CDR3 protein. This repertoire shows roughly 150,000 distinct CDR3 sequences, approximately 22% found once; its top ten account for about 25%. This TCR was sampled from a human donor who was either an allogeneic HSCT recipient or a stem cell or donor lymphocyte infusion donor (not recorded which). It is not recorded whose cells these are; they may come from a transplant donor. Specimen: blood, either unsorted or a sorted T cell fraction (not recorded which). The gene calls are TRBV4-1 and TRBJ2-2; TRBD1 matches 9 bases. DNA of the CDR3: TGCGCCAGCAGCCCATATCGCCGGGACAGGGCCACCGGGGAGCTGTTTTTT. Translation: CASSPYRRDRATGELFF.